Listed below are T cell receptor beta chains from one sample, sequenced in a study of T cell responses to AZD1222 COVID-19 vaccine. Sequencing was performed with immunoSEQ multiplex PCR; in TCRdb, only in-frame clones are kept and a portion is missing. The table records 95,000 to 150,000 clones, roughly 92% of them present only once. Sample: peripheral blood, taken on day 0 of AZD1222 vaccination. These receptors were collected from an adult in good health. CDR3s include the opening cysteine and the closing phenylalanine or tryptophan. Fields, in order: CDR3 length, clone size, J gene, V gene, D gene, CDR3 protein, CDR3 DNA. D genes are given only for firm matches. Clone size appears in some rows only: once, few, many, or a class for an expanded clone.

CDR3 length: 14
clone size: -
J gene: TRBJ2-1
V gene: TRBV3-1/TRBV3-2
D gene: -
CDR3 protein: CASSQEGSYNEQFF
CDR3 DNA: TGTGCCAGCAGCCAGGAAGGAAGCTACAATGAGCAGTTCTTC

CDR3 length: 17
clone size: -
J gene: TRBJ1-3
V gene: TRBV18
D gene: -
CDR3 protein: CASSPLGPGLDGNTIYF
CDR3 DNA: TGTGCCAGCTCACCATTGGGTCCTGGTTTAGACGGAAACACCATATATTTT

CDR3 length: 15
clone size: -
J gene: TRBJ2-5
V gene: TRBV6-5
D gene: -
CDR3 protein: CASSYSRLAGETQYF
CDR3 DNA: TGTGCCAGCAGTTACTCGCGTCTAGCCGGAGAGACCCAGTACTTC

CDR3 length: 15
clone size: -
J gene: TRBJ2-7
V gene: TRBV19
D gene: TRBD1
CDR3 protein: CASSVGQGATYEQYF
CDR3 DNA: TGTGCCAGTAGTGTCGGACAGGGGGCTACCTACGAGCAGTACTTC

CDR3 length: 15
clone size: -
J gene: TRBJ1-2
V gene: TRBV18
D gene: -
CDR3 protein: CASSPSRGLDYGYTF
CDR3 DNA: TGTGCCAGCTCACCGTCCCGGGGGCTGGACTATGGCTACACCTTC

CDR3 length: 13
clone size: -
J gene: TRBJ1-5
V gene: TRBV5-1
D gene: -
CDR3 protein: CASSLEGPQPQHF
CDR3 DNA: TGCGCCAGCAGCTTGGAGGGACCTCAGCCCCAGCATTTT

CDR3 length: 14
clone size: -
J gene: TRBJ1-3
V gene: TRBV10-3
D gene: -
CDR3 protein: CAISAGGAGNTIYF
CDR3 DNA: TGTGCCATCAGTGCTGGAGGGGCTGGAAACACCATATATTTT

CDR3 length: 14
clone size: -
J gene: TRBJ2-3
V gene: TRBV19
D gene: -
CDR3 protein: CASTPTWSTDTQYF
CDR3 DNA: TGTGCCAGTACCCCCACATGGAGCACAGATACGCAGTATTTT

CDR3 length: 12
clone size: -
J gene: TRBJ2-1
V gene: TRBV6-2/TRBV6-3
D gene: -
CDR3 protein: CASSYRSNEQFF
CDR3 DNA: TGTGCCAGCAGTTACCGTTCCAATGAGCAGTTCTTC

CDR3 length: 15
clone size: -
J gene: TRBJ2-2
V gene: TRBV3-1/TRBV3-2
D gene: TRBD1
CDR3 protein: CASSRDRGLAGELFF
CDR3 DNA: TGTGCCAGCAGCCGGGACAGGGGACTGGCCGGGGAGCTGTTTTTT

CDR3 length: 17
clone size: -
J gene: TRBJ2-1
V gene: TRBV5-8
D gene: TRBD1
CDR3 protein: CASSPRGTVITYNEQFF
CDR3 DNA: TGTGCCAGCAGCCCGCGAGGGACAGTGATTACCTACAATGAGCAGTTCTTC

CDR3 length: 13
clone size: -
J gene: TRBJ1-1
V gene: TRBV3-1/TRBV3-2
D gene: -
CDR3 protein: CASSWGQNTEAFF
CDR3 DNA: TGTGCCAGCAGCTGGGGACAGAACACTGAAGCTTTCTTT

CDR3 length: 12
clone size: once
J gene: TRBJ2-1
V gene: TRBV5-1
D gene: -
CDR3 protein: CASSLNGNEQFF
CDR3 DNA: TGCGCCAGCAGCTTGAATGGCAATGAGCAGTTCTTC

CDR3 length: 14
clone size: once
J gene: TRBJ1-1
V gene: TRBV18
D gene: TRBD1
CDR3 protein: CASSPNRGNTEAFF
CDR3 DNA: TGTGCCAGCTCACCAAACAGGGGGAACACTGAAGCTTTCTTT

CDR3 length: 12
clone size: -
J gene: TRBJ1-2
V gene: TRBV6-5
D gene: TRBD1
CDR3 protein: CASRTGSYGYTF
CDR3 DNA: TGTGCCAGCAGGACAGGGTCTTATGGCTACACCTTC

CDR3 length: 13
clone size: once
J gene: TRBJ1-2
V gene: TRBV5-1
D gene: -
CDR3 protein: CASSYGTPGGYTF
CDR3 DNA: TGCGCCAGCAGCTATGGGACGCCGGGGGGCTACACCTTC

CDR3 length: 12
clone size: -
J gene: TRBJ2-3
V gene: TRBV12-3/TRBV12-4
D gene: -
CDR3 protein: CASSHNTDTQYF
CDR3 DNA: TGTGCCAGCAGTCACAACACAGATACGCAGTATTTT